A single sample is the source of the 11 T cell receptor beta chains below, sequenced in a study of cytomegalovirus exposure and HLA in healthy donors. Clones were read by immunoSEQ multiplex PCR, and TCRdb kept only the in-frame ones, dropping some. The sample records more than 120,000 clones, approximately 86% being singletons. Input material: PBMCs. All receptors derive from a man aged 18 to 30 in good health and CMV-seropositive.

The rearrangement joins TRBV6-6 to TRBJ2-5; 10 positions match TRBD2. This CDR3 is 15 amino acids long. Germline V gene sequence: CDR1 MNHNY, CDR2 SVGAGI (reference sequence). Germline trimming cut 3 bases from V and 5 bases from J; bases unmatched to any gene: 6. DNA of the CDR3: TGTGCCAGCAGTTATTTACTAGCGGGGCGGGAGACCCAGTACTTC. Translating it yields CASSYLLAGRETQYF.

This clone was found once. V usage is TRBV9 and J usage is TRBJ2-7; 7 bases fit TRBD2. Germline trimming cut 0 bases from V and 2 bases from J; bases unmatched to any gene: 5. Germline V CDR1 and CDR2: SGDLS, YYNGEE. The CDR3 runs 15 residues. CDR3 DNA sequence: TGTGCCAGCAGCGTAGCAGGGAGGGAAACCTACGAGCAGTACTTC. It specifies CASSVAGRETYEQYF.

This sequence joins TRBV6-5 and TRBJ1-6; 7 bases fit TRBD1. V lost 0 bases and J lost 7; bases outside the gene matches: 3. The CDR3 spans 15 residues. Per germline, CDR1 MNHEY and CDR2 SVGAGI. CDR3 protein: CASSYSGGANSPLHF. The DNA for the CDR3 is TGTGCCAGCAGTTACTCAGGGGGCGCAAATTCACCCCTCCACTTT.

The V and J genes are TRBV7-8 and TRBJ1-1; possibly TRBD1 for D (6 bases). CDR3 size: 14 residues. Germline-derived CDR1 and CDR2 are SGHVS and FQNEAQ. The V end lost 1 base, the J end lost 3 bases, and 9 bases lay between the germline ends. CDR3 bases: TGTGCCAGCAGCTTAGACAGGGTGTACACTGAAGCTTTCTTT. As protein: CASSLDRVYTEAFF.

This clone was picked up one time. The CDR3 sequence: CASSSVGTGSNQPQHF. CDR3 bases: TGTGCCAGCAGTTCTGTCGGGACAGGAAGCAATCAGCCCCAGCATTTT. The chain has TRBV6-6 and TRBJ1-5; 8 bases line up with TRBD1. The CDR3 runs 16 residues. V shed 4 bases, J shed 1 base, and the junction held 6 bases outside the gene matches. Germline V gene data show CDR1 as MNHNY and CDR2 as SVGAGI (reference sequence).

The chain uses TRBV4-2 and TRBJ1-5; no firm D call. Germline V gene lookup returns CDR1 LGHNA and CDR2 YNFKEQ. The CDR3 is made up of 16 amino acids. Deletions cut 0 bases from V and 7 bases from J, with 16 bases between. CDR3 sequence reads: CASSQEAGSRWQPQHF. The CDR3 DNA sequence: TGTGCCAGCAGCCAAGAAGCGGGGTCCCGTTGGCAGCCCCAGCATTTT.

The CDR3 sequence: CASSWRDSNQPQHF. The CDR3 DNA follows: TGTGCCAGCAGCTGGAGAGATAGCAATCAGCCCCAGCATTTT. The V and J genes are TRBV5-6 and TRBJ1-5; D gene uncertain. The V gene lost 3 bases and the J gene lost 0 bases, with 7 bases spanning the gap. The CDR3 has 14 amino acids. Germline V CDR1 and CDR2: SGHDT, YYEEEE.

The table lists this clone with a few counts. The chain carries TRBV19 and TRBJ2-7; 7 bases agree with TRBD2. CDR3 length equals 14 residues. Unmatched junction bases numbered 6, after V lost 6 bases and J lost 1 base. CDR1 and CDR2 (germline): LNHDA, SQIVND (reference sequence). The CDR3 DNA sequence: TGTGCCAGTAGGGGGAGGGAGCCTTCCTACGAGCAGTACTTC. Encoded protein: CASRGREPSYEQYF.

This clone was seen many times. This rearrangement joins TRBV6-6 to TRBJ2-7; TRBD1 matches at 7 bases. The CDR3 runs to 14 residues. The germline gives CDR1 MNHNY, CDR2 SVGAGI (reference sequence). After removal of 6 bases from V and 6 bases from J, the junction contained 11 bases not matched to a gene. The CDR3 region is CASSEPGTAREQYF. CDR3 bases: TGTGCCAGCAGCGAACCCGGGACAGCCCGCGAGCAGTACTTC.

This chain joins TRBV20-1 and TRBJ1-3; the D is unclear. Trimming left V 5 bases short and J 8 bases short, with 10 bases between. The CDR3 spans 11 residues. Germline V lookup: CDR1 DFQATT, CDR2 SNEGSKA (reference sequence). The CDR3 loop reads CSAGIVDTIYF. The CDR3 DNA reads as TGCAGTGCTGGCATCGTGGACACCATATATTTT.

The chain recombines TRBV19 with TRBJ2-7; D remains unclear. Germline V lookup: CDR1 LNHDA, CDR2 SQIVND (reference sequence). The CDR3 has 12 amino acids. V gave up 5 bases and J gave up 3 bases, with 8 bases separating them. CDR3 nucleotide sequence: TGTGCCAGTAGTCCTAATATCTACGAGCAGTACTTC. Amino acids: CASSPNIYEQYF. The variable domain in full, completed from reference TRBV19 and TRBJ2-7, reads DGGITQSPKYLFRKEGQNVTLSCEQNLNHDAMYWYRQDPGQGLRLIYYSQIVNDFQKGDIAEGYSVSREKKESFPLTVTSAQKNPTAFYLCASSPNIYEQYFGPGTRLTVT.